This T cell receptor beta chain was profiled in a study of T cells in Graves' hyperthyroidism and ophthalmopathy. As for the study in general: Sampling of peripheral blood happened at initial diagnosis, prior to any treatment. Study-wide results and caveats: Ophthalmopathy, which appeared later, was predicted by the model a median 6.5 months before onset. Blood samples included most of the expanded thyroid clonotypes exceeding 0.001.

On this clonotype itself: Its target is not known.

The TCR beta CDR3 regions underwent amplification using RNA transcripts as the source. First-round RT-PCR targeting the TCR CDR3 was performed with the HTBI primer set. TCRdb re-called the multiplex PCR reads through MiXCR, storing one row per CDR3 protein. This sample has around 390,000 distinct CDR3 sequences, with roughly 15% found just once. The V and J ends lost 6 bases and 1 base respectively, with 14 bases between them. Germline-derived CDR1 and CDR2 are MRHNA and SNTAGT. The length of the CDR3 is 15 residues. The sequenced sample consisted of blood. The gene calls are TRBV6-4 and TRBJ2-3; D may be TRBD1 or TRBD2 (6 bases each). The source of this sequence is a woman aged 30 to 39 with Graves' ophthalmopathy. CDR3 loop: CASRGGRIGTDTQYF. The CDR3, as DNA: TGTGCCAGCAGAGGGGGGAGGATAGGCACAGATACGCAGTATTTT.